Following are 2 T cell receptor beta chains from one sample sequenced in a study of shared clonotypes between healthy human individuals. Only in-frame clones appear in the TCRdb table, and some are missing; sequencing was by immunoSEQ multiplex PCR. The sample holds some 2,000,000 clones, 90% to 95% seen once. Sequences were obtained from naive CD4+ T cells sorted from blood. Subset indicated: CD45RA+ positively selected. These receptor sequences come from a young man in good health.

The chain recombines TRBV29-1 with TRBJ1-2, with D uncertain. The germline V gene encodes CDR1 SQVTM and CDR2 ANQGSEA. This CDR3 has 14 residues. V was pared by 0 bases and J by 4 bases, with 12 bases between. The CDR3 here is CSVEEGRLSYGYTF. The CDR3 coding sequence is TGCAGCGTTGAAGAGGGCAGGCTCAGCTATGGCTACACCTTC.

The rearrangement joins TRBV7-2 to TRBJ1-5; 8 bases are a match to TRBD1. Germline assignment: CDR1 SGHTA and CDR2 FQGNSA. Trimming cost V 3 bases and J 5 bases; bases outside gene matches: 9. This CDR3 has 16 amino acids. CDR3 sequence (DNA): TGTGCCAGCAGCTTTCTACAGGGGGTTGTGGATCAGCCCCAGCATTTT. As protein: CASSFLQGVVDQPQHF.